A selection of T cell receptor beta chains follows, all from one sample in a study of cytomegalovirus exposure and HLA in healthy donors. Sequencing was performed with immunoSEQ multiplex PCR; in TCRdb, only in-frame clones are kept and a portion is missing. The profile shows roughly 240,000 clones, just under 80% of them singletons. The specimen was PBMCs. The receptors come from a boy between 5 and 17 years old in good health and CMV-seronegative. CDR3s include the opening cysteine and the closing phenylalanine or tryptophan. Each record gives: clone size, J gene, V gene, D gene, CDR3 protein, CDR3 DNA. A D gene is named only where the DNA matches it firmly. A clone size is listed for some rows: how often the clone was seen (once, few, many), or a class if it is expanded.

NA	TRBJ2-1	TRBV10-3	NA	CAISEAATWETGEQFF	TGTGCCATCAGTGAGGCGGCCACGTGGGAAACAGGTGAGCAGTTCTTC
NA	TRBJ2-1	TRBV6-1	NA	CASSGLQGGSDEQFF	TGTGCCAGCAGTGGCTTGCAGGGTGGGTCGGATGAGCAGTTCTTC
NA	TRBJ2-1	TRBV4-1	TRBD2	CASSHPGLAGGGPFF	TGCGCCAGCAGCCATCCGGGACTAGCGGGAGGGGGGCCGTTCTTC
NA	TRBJ2-2	TRBV5-6	TRBD1	CASSWDRGGGELFF	TGTGCCAGCAGCTGGGACAGGGGGGGCGGGGAGCTGTTTTTT
NA	TRBJ1-4	TRBV19	NA	CASSTRGVHNEKLFF	TGTGCCAGTAGTACGCGGGGGGTTCATAATGAAAAACTGTTTTTT
NA	TRBJ2-1	TRBV11-2	TRBD1	CASSLFSDRGVVQFF	TGTGCCAGCAGCTTATTTTCGGACAGGGGTGTGGTGCAGTTCTTC
NA	TRBJ1-2	TRBV11-3	TRBD1	CASSKPGTVIDYTF	TGTGCCAGCAGCAAGCCCGGGACAGTCATAGACTACACCTTC
NA	TRBJ2-7	TRBV27	TRBD1	CASRPGGTLPSYEQYF	TGTGCCAGCAGACCAGGGGGCACACTACCCTCCTACGAGCAGTACTTC
NA	TRBJ1-1	TRBV11-2	TRBD1	CASSAPGGMNTEAFF	TGTGCCAGCAGCGCTCCAGGGGGAATGAACACTGAAGCTTTCTTT
NA	TRBJ2-5	TRBV7-8	NA	CASSRTRQLQETQYF	TGTGCCAGCAGCCGCACGAGACAGCTCCAAGAGACCCAGTACTTC
NA	TRBJ1-1	TRBV6-6	NA	CASSYLTDMNTEAFF	TGTGCCAGCAGTTACTTGACAGATATGAACACTGAAGCTTTCTTT
once	TRBJ1-2	TRBV5-6	TRBD1	CASSSTGGHYGYTF	TGTGCCAGCAGCTCGACAGGGGGGCACTATGGCTACACCTTC
NA	TRBJ1-2	TRBV19	TRBD1	CASSRDRGTAGYTF	TGTGCCAGTAGTCGGGACAGGGGGACGGCTGGCTACACCTTC
few	TRBJ2-3	TRBV12-5	NA	CASGLAFSDTQYF	TGTGCTAGTGGTTTGGCCTTTTCGGATACGCAGTATTTT
NA	TRBJ2-5	TRBV27	TRBD1	CASSLSLHRGETQYF	TGTGCCAGCAGTTTAAGCCTACACAGGGGAGAGACCCAGTACTTC
NA	TRBJ2-3	TRBV21-1	NA	CASSSTSGNARADTQYF	TGTGCCAGCAGCTCGACTAGCGGGAACGCGAGAGCAGATACGCAGTATTTT
NA	TRBJ2-7	TRBV11-3	TRBD2	CASSLGGLGHEQYF	TGTGCCAGCAGCTTAGGAGGACTAGGACACGAGCAGTACTTC
NA	TRBJ1-5	TRBV4-1	NA	CASSQALSNQPQHF	TGCGCCAGCAGCCAAGCCTTGAGCAATCAGCCCCAGCATTTT
NA	TRBJ1-1	TRBV6-4	NA	CASSVELGGTEAFF	TGTGCCAGCAGTGTTGAATTAGGGGGCACTGAAGCTTTCTTT
NA	TRBJ1-2	TRBV6-4	TRBD1	CASSPTGGYGYTF	TGTGCCAGCAGTCCGACAGGGGGCTATGGCTACACCTTC
NA	TRBJ1-4	TRBV20-1	NA	CSARTREKLFF	TGCAGTGCTAGAACGAGGGAAAAACTGTTTTTT
NA	TRBJ2-5	TRBV5-6	NA	CASSLVAGETQYF	TGTGCCAGCAGCTTGGTTGCGGGGGAGACCCAGTACTTC
NA	TRBJ1-2	TRBV18	TRBD1	CASSPTDRGLGGYTF	TGTGCCAGCTCACCAACGGACAGGGGGCTAGGTGGCTACACCTTC
NA	TRBJ2-7	TRBV29-1	TRBD2	CSVVEWGGSYEQYF	TGCAGCGTTGTGGAGTGGGGGGGGTCCTACGAGCAGTACTTC
NA	TRBJ2-1	TRBV6-5	TRBD1	CASSYRQGAYNEQFF	TGTGCCAGCAGTTACAGGCAGGGGGCCTACAATGAGCAGTTCTTC
NA	TRBJ1-1	TRBV30	NA	CAWSLGWNTEAFF	TGTGCCTGGAGCCTCGGTTGGAACACTGAAGCTTTCTTT
NA	TRBJ2-2	TRBV5-6	TRBD1	CASSSQGANLFF	TGTGCCAGCAGTTCACAGGGGGCCAACCTGTTTTTT
few	TRBJ2-5	TRBV10-3	NA	CAISADRAGETQYF	TGTGCCATCAGTGCAGACAGGGCGGGGGAGACCCAGTACTTC
NA	TRBJ2-5	TRBV9	NA	CASSVLGQGFSETQYF	TGTGCCAGCAGCGTCCTGGGGCAGGGGTTTTCGGAGACCCAGTACTTC
few	TRBJ2-2	TRBV11-2	NA	CASSLFRDTDTGELFF	TGTGCCAGCAGCTTATTCCGGGACACAGACACCGGGGAGCTGTTTTTT
few	TRBJ1-6	TRBV7-9	TRBD1	CASSNTVTGSNSPLHF	TGTGCCAGCAGCAACACTGTGACAGGGAGTAATTCACCCCTCCACTTT
NA	TRBJ2-7	TRBV10-2	NA	CASSRTDYEQYF	TGCGCCAGCAGCAGGACAGACTACGAGCAGTACTTC
NA	TRBJ1-1	TRBV7-2	TRBD1	CASSFGIQGAAFF	TGTGCCAGCAGCTTTGGAATACAGGGGGCAGCTTTCTTT
few	TRBJ2-7	TRBV5-4	TRBD2	CASSFAGGRGAYEQYF	TGTGCCAGCAGCTTTGCGGGGGGCCGGGGAGCCTACGAGCAGTACTTC
NA	TRBJ2-7	TRBV2	TRBD2	CASSGVSGSVGEQYF	TGTGCCAGCAGTGGTGTTAGCGGGTCAGTAGGGGAGCAGTACTTC
NA	TRBJ1-5	TRBV27	TRBD1	CASSAGQSNQPQHF	TGTGCCAGCAGTGCGGGACAGAGCAATCAGCCCCAGCATTTT
NA	TRBJ2-7	TRBV7-2	NA	CASSFPVKGRLFEQYF	TGTGCCAGCAGCTTCCCCGTAAAGGGGAGGTTGTTCGAGCAGTACTTC
NA	TRBJ2-3	TRBV30	TRBD1	CAWSVSQGAQRTQYF	TGTGCCTGGAGTGTCTCCCAGGGGGCCCAGAGGACGCAGTATTTT
NA	TRBJ2-7	TRBV2	NA	CASSVGGPYEQYF	TGTGCCAGCAGTGTCGGGGGTCCCTACGAGCAGTACTTC
NA	TRBJ2-3	TRBV2	NA	CASSRLTGITDTQYF	TGTGCCAGCAGTCGGTTGACAGGTATCACAGATACGCAGTATTTT
NA	TRBJ1-4	TRBV11-2	NA	CASSRERNEKLFF	TGTGCCAGCAGCCGGGAGCGAAATGAAAAACTGTTTTTT
NA	TRBJ1-6	TRBV6-5	NA	CASSLNRNSPLHF	TGTGCCAGCAGCTTAAACAGGAATTCACCCCTCCACTTT